The 15 T cell receptor beta chains in this list originate from one sample, sequenced in a study of regulatory T cells in long-lasting Graves disease. Sample time point: newly diagnosed GD, antithyroid drugs for less than 3 months. Generation of the TCR library employed RNA extracted from PBMCs. The TCR beta library used iRepertoire HTBI primers with Arm-PCR amplification of CDR3. TCRdb used MiXCR to reprocess the multiplex PCR reads, holding one entry per CDR3 protein. The profile covers under 450,000 distinct CDR3 sequences, with about 16% appearing a single time and around 20% taken by the ten largest. Another study also made use of these data, one on T cells in Graves' hyperthyroidism and ophthalmopathy.

The sequences come from peripheral blood mononuclear cells (PBMCs), collected at new diagnosis, from a patient treated with antithyroid drugs. The receptor source for this set is a woman aged 18-30 years with Graves disease.

The sample holds many counts of this clonotype. J is TRBJ1-5 and V is TRBV20-1; 11 nucleotides align to TRBD1. Losses at the gene ends were 5 bases for V and 4 bases for J; bases not matched to a gene: 7. The CDR3 runs to 15 residues. CDR1 DFQATT and CDR2 SNEGSKA come from the germline V gene (reference sequence). CDR3 in DNA: TGCAGTGCTGGACAGGGGGCCTTATGGAATCAGCCCCAGCATTTT. Protein: CSAGQGALWNQPQHF.

This clonotype came up many times. The gene calls are TRBV12-3 or TRBV12-4 and TRBJ2-1, with 9 bases fitting TRBD1. The CDR3 runs to 18 residues. Trimming removed 2 bases from V and 2 bases from J; junction bases left unmatched: 10. The CDR3 loop reads CASSLIPPGTGTYNEQFF. CDR3 DNA: TGTGCCAGCAGTTTAATCCCGCCCGGGACAGGGACCTACAATGAGCAGTTCTTC.

This clonotype showed up many times. The chain employs TRBV3-1 and TRBJ1-4; no clear D gene. The V gene lost 2 bases and the J gene lost 5 bases, with 3 bases spanning the gap. The CDR3 length is 12 residues. Germline V gives CDR1 LGHDT, CDR2 YNNKEL (reference sequence). Here the CDR3 reads CASSQWNEKLFF. DNA of the CDR3: TGTGCCAGCAGCCAATGGAATGAAAAACTGTTTTTT.

This clonotype was seen ten or more times. V is TRBV3-1 and J is TRBJ2-7, with 9 positions matching TRBD1. Germline V gene sequence: CDR1 LGHDT, CDR2 YNNKEL (reference sequence). With 1 base clipped from V and 3 bases from J, the junction kept 10 bases outside the gene matches. The CDR3 is 17 amino acids. As DNA, the CDR3 is TGTGCCAGCAGCCAAGGAGGACAGGGGATTTTAGGCTACGAGCAGTACTTC. Translated: CASSQGGQGILGYEQYF.

This clonotype was observed many times. The V call is TRBV30, the J call TRBJ2-5, with a weak D call TRBD2 (6 bases). CDR3 length: 13 amino acids. Per the germline V gene, CDR1 is GTSNPN and CDR2 is SVGIG (reference sequence). Trimming left V 5 bases short and J 4 bases short, with 14 bases between. The CDR3, as DNA: TGTGCCTGGTCCAGCCGGCGGGGAGAGACCCAGTACTTC. The encoded protein is CAWSSRRGETQYF. The full variable domain, with the rest looked up from reference TRBV30 and TRBJ2-5, is SQTIHQWPATLVQPVGSPLSLECTVEGTSNPNLYWYRQAAGRGLQLLFYSVGIGQISSEVPQNLSASRPQDRQFILSSKKLLLSDSGFYLCAWSSRRGETQYFGPGTRLLVL.

This clonotype was recorded many times. This chain connects TRBV6-5 to TRBJ2-5, with TRBD2 identical over 7 bases. The trim removed 0 bases at V and 5 bases at J, leaving 6 bases unmatched. Germline CDR1 is MNHEY and CDR2 is SVGAGI. The CDR3 is 15 residues long. The CDR3: CASSYSPLAWETQYF. CDR3 DNA: TGTGCCAGCAGTTACTCTCCACTAGCGTGGGAGACCCAGTACTTC.

This clonotype was seen repeatedly, ten times or more. The rearrangement links TRBV6-1 to TRBJ2-3, with a possible D match to TRBD2 (6 bases). Trimming removed 10 bases at V and 0 bases at J, with 14 bases between. The CDR3 is made up of 14 amino acids. Per the germline V gene, CDR1 is MNHNS and CDR2 is SASEGT. Written as DNA, the CDR3 is TGTGCCACCCGCGGCGGGACTAGCACAGATACGCAGTATTTT. Translation: CATRGGTSTDTQYF.

The sample holds a few counts of this clonotype. J is TRBJ1-1 and V is TRBV6-1; a weak D match, TRBD1 (5 bases). From germline, CDR1 is MNHNS and CDR2 SASEGT. Trimming took 1 base from V and 7 from J, leaving 10 bases between them. CDR3 length equals 13 residues. CDR3 protein: CASSEGPGNEAFF. Written as DNA, the CDR3 is TGTGCCAGCAGTGAAGGGCCAGGGAATGAAGCTTTCTTT.

The rearrangement links TRBV9 to TRBJ2-3; no definite D call. Germline V gene lookup returns CDR1 SGDLS and CDR2 YYNGEE. The CDR3 consists of 15 residues. Trimming pared 0 bases from V and 0 bases from J, leaving 8 bases between. This CDR3 reads CASSVDQISTDTQYF. The CDR3 bases are TGTGCCAGCAGCGTAGACCAGATTAGCACAGATACGCAGTATTTT.

This chain uses TRBV7-2 with TRBJ2-1; TRBD1 matches 10 bases. Germline V gene data show CDR1 as SGHTA and CDR2 as FQGNSA. CDR3 size: 15 residues. The V segment lost 5 bases and the J segment 5 bases; nucleotides outside the gene matches: 6. CDR3: CASSHRDRGHNEQFF. The CDR3 nucleotides read TGTGCCAGCAGCCACCGGGACAGGGGCCACAATGAGCAGTTCTTC.

Concerning this clonotype itself: One end of the junction is discordant with germline, which a read error may explain. V gene TRBV18 combines with J gene TRBJ1-6; D may be TRBD1 (6 bases). Germline V gene data show CDR1 as KGHSH and CDR2 as LQKENI. This CDR3 spans 16 amino acids. CDR3 in DNA: TGTGCCAGCTCACCTACCCCGGGACACGATAATTCAGCCCTCCACTTT. Amino acid sequence: CASSPTPGHDNSALHF.

This clonotype showed up many times. The CDR3 spells CASTTVNEAFF. DNA for the CDR3: TGTGCCAGCACCACAGTTAATGAAGCTTTCTTT. This chain uses TRBV3-1 with TRBJ1-1, with D uncertain. The CDR3 consists of 11 residues. V shed 7 bases and J shed 7 bases, with 10 bases lying between them. Germline CDR1 is LGHDT and CDR2 is YNNKEL (reference sequence).

V gene TRBV19 combines with J gene TRBJ1-1; D gene unclear. V was shortened by 10 bases and J by 1 base, with 10 bases between the two germline ends. This CDR3 has 12 residues. CDR1 and CDR2 (germline): LNHDA, SQIVND (reference sequence). CDR3 DNA sequence: TGTGCCACCCGGACGGCGAACACTGAAGCTTTCTTT. Translation gives CATRTANTEAFF.

This clonotype was observed many times. This chain connects TRBV9 to TRBJ2-5; D unresolved. The CDR3 consists of 12 residues. The V gene lost 3 bases and the J gene lost 2 bases, with 5 bases spanning the gap. Per germline, CDR1 SGDLS and CDR2 YYNGEE. The CDR3 reads CASSGPQETQYF. CDR3 nucleotides: TGTGCCAGCAGCGGGCCTCAAGAGACCCAGTACTTC.

This clonotype occurred a few times. The chain carries TRBV11-2 and TRBJ2-1; TRBD1 might be the D (6 bases). The J call may be in error: the DNA end matches TRBJ2-5 better. Germline loops: CDR1 SGHAT, CDR2 FQNNGV. The CDR3 has 14 residues. The CDR3 loop is CASSLGQVRETQYF. CDR3 sequence (DNA): TGTGCCAGCAGCTTGGGACAAGTTCGAGAGACCCAGTACTTC.